This TCR beta chain was sequenced for a study of identical twins. The germline gives CDR1 SGHVS, CDR2 FQNEAQ. This CDR3 spans 17 amino acids. Trimming took 0 bases from V and 0 from J; bases not matched to a gene: 6. Study-wide findings and caveats: With abundant cord blood beta clonotypes, insertions were fewer; memory repertoires showed no such pattern.

As regards this clonotype: Its cognate antigen is unknown.

TCRdb reprocessed the 5' RACE reads with MiXCR, giving one entry per CDR3 protein. The repertoire holds 500,000 to 650,000 distinct CDR3 sequences, about 7.6% seen once, with 1.6% in the top ten. Separately, the same data were catalogued under a study of yellow fever vaccine responses in identical twins. This second study says: The T cell response to vaccination in identical twins was reportedly partly convergent and partly personalized.

The clonotype comes from a woman younger than 30 in good health. The sample was PBMCs. This chain uses TRBV7-8 with TRBJ2-7, with TRBD2 matching 9 bases. The CDR3 coding sequence is TGTGCCAGCAGCTTAGCTCTAGCGGGGCCGAGCTCCTACGAGCAGTACTTC. This encodes CASSLALAGPSSYEQYF.